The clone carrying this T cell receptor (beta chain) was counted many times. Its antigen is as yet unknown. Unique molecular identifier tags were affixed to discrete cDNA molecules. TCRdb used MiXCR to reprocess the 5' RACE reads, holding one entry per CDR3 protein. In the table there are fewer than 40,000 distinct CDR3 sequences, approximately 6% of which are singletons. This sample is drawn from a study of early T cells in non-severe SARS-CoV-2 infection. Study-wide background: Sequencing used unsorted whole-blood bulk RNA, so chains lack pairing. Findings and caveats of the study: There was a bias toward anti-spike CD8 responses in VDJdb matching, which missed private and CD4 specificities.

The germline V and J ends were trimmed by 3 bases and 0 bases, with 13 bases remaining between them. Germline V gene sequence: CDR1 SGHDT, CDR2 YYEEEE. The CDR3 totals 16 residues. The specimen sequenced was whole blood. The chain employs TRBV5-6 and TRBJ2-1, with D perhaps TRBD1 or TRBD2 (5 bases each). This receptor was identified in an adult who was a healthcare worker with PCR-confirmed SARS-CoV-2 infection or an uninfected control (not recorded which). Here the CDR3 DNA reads TGTGCCAGCAGCTATTGGGACGGTAGCTCCTACAATGAGCAGTTCTTC. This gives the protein CASSYWDGSSYNEQFF.